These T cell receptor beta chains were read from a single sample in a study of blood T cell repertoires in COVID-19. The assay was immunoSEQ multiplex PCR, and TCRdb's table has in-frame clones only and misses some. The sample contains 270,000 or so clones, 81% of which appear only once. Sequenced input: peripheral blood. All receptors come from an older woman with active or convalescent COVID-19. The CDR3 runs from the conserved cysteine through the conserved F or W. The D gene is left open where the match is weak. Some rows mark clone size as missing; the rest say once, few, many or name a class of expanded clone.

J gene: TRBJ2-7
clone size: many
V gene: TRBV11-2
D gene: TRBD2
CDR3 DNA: TGTGCCAGCAGCTCCAACGTCGAGCGGGGTGGCCGCCACGAGCAGTACTTC
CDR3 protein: CASSSNVERGGRHEQYF

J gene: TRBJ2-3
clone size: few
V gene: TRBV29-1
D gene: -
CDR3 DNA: TGCAGCGTTGACCGGCCCCAGGGCACAGATACGCAGTATTTT
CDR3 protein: CSVDRPQGTDTQYF

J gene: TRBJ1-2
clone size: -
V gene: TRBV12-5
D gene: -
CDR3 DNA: TGTGCTAGTGGTCAGGACTTGGACTATGGCTACACCTTC
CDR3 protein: CASGQDLDYGYTF

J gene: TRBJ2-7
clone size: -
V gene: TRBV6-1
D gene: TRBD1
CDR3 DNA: TGTGCCAGCAGTGAAGGGAGGGGACAGGGATTCAAGCAGTACTTC
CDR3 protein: CASSEGRGQGFKQYF

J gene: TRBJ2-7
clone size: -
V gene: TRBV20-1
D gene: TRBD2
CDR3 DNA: TGCAGTGCTAGTACTAGCGGGGGGCCGCCCTACGAGCAGTACTTC
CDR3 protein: CSASTSGGPPYEQYF

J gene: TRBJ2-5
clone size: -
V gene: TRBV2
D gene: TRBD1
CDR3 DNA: TGTGCCAGCTCTCCAGCCGGGACAGGGCAAGAGACCCAGTACTTC
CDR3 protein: CASSPAGTGQETQYF

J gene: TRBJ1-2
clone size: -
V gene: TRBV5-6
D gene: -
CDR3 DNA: TGTGCCAGCAGCTTTCCCCCGGCGGGGATGGATAACTATGGCTACACCTTC
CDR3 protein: CASSFPPAGMDNYGYTF

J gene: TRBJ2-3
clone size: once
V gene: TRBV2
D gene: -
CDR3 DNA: TGTGCCAGCAGTGATCCTATGCCAGATACGCAGTATTTT
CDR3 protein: CASSDPMPDTQYF

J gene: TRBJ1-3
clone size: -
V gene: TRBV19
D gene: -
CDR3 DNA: TGTGCCAGTAGTATAGGAGGGACACTTTCTGGAAACACCATATATTTT
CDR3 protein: CASSIGGTLSGNTIYF

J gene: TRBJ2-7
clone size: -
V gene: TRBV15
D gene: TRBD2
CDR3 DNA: TGTGCCACCAGCAGATTTACTAGCGAGTCCTACGAGCAGTACTTC
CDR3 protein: CATSRFTSESYEQYF

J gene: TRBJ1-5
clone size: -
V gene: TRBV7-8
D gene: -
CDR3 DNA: TGTGCCAGCAGCTTAGAGAGCCATCAGCCCCAGCATTTT
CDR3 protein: CASSLESHQPQHF

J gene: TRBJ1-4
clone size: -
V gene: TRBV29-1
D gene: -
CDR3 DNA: TGCAGCGTACAGGGAATCGAGGAAAAACTGTTTTTT
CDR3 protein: CSVQGIEEKLFF

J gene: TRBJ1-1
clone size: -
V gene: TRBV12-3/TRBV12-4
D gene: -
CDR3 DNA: TGTGCCAGCAGTTTTATGGGGGGAGTTGAAGCTTTCTTT
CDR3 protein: CASSFMGGVEAFF

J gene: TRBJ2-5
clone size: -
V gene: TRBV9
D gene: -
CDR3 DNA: TGTGCCAGCAGCGTAGCCCCGGGGGTCGTCAGAGAGACCCAGTACTTC
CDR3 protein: CASSVAPGVVRETQYF

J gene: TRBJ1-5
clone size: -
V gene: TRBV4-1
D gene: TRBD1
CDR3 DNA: TGCGCCAGCAGCCAAGAGGGTAGGGGGCATGGCAATCAGCCCCAGCATTTT
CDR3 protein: CASSQEGRGHGNQPQHF

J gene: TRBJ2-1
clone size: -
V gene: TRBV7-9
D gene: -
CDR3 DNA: TGTGCCAGCAGCCAGGCCCCTCGCGACAATGAGCAGTTCTTC
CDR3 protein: CASSQAPRDNEQFF

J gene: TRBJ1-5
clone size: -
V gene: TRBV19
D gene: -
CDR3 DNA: TGTGCCAGTAGTAAAACGGCGTCAGGCAAGTATCAGCCCCAGCATTTT
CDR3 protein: CASSKTASGKYQPQHF

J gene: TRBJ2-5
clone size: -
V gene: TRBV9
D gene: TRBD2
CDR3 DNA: TGTGCCAGCAGCGTGGGCCTAGCGGCCTCGGTGGAGACCCAGTACTTC
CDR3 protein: CASSVGLAASVETQYF

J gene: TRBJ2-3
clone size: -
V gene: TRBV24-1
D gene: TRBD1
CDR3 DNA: TGTGCCACCAGTGATGCCGGGACAGGGGGCCCAGATACGCAGTATTTT
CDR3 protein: CATSDAGTGGPDTQYF

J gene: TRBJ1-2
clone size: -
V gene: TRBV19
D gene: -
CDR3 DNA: TGTGCCAGTACCGATACGGGGGGAGACATCTATGGCTACACCTTC
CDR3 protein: CASTDTGGDIYGYTF

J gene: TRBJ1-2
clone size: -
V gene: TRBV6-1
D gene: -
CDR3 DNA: TGTGCCAGCAGTGAAGCGTCTGGGGGGTATGGCTACACCTTC
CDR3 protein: CASSEASGGYGYTF

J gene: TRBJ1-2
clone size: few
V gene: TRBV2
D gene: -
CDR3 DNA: TGTGCCAGCAGTGTAACGGGAGGGGGGACGAACTATGGCTACACCTTC
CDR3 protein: CASSVTGGGTNYGYTF

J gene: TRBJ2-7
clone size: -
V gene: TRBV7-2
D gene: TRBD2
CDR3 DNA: TGTGCCAGCAGCATAGGACTAGTCTCCTACGAGCAGTACTTC
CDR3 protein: CASSIGLVSYEQYF